This is a list of T cell receptor beta chains from one sample in a study of CD8 T cells in ankylosing spondylitis. MiXCR, run by TCRdb on the 5' RACE reads, gives a single entry per CDR3 protein. The table includes roughly 250,000 distinct CDR3 sequences, roughly 8.6% detected once. The source material was blood, either unsorted or a sorted T cell fraction (not recorded which). The receptors come from a male donor with ankylosing spondylitis or in good health (not recorded which). Each CDR3 is given with its conserved first and last residue. D genes are given only for firm matches. Rows may omit the clone size; those that give it use once, few, many or a size class.

clone_size d_call j_call v_call cdr3_aa cdr3_nt
few TRBD1 TRBJ1-2 TRBV5-6 CASSLGNRGHNYGYTF TGTGCCAGCAGCTTGGGGAACAGGGGACATAACTATGGCTACACCTTC
many TRBD2 TRBJ2-3 TRBV20-1 CSATASGGYTQYF TGCAGTGCTACGGCTAGCGGGGGTTATACGCAGTATTTT
many NA TRBJ2-1 TRBV6-5 CASSYRQAPYNEQFF TGTGCCAGCAGTTACAGGCAGGCCCCCTACAATGAGCAGTTCTTC
many NA TRBJ2-2 TRBV7-7 CASSHETGELFF TGTGCTAGCAGCCATGAGACCGGGGAGCTGTTTTTT
many TRBD1 TRBJ1-1 TRBV7-3 CASRLDREKGEAFF TGTGCCAGCAGACTGGACAGGGAGAAAGGTGAAGCTTTCTTT
NA TRBD1 TRBJ2-5 TRBV4-3 CASSQDLGQVETQYF TGCGCCAGCAGCCAAGACCTGGGACAGGTAGAGACCCAGTACTTC
many TRBD2 TRBJ2-7 TRBV10-3 CAISWTSGSNEQYF TGTGCCATCAGTTGGACTAGCGGGAGCAACGAGCAGTACTTC
many NA TRBJ1-5 TRBV7-9 CASSLSRGQPQHF TGTGCCAGCAGCTTATCCCGTGGACAGCCCCAGCATTTT
many NA TRBJ2-1 TRBV7-2 CASSFTDYNEQFF TGTGCCAGCAGCTTTACAGACTACAATGAGCAGTTCTTC
few NA TRBJ2-2 TRBV20-1 CSARDEGGELFF TGCAGTGCTAGAGATGAGGGCGGGGAGCTGTTTTTT
NA NA TRBJ1-5 TRBV4-2 CASSQEAQGHSNQPQHF TGTGCCAGCAGCCAAGAGGCACAGGGACATAGCAATCAGCCCCAGCATTTT
NA NA TRBJ2-3 TRBV6-4 CASRRQPHDTQYF TGTGCCAGCAGGCGACAGCCTCACGATACGCAGTATTTT
many TRBD1 TRBJ2-1 TRBV7-2 CASSSQGAKYNEQFF TGTGCCAGCAGCTCCCAGGGGGCGAAGTACAATGAGCAGTTCTTC
few NA TRBJ2-7 TRBV19 CASSSKVALYEQYF TGTGCCAGTAGCTCCAAAGTGGCACTGTACGAGCAGTACTTC
NA NA TRBJ2-7 TRBV5-1 CASSKDGTYEQYF TGCGCCAGCAGCAAGGACGGGACCTACGAGCAGTACTTC
many NA TRBJ2-1 TRBV3-1 CASSHRGESYNEQFF TGTGCCAGCAGCCATCGGGGCGAGTCCTACAATGAGCAGTTCTTC
many TRBD1 TRBJ1-1 TRBV6-1 CASSETGGGTEAFF TGTGCCAGCAGTGAAACAGGGGGTGGCACTGAAGCTTTCTTT
NA NA TRBJ2-7 TRBV5-1 CASSPLGQGYYEQYF TGCGCCAGCAGCCCCCTCGGGCAGGGCTACTACGAGCAGTACTTC
many TRBD1 TRBJ1-1 TRBV29-1 CSVEVAGGNRTEAFF TGCAGCGTTGAAGTGGCAGGGGGCAATAGAACTGAAGCTTTCTTT
few NA TRBJ1-1 TRBV20-1 CSARPPGVADTEAFF TGCAGTGCTAGACCGCCGGGGGTCGCGGACACTGAAGCTTTCTTT
many TRBD1 TRBJ1-4 TRBV20-1 CSARPGQGARNEKLFF TGCAGTGCTAGGCCGGGACAGGGGGCGAGGAATGAAAAACTGTTTTTT
few TRBD1 TRBJ2-4 TRBV5-1 CASSSRGLGNIQYF TGCGCCAGCAGCTCCAGGGGGCTCGGAAACATTCAGTACTTC
few NA TRBJ1-1 TRBV12-3/TRBV12-4 CASSLIPPEGIWTEAFF TGTGCCAGCAGTTTAATCCCTCCGGAGGGAATCTGGACTGAAGCTTTCTTT
many NA TRBJ2-5 TRBV7-3 CASSLSARTRETQYF TGTGCCAGCAGCTTAAGTGCCAGGACCCGGGAGACCCAGTACTTC
many NA TRBJ2-2 TRBV5-1 CASSLDPGRNTGELFF TGCGCCAGCAGCTTGGATCCTGGCCGGAACACCGGGGAGCTGTTTTTT
many NA TRBJ2-2 TRBV7-2 CASSFVGRDVLFF TGTGCCAGCAGCTTTGTCGGCAGGGATGTGCTGTTTTTT
many NA TRBJ1-5 TRBV15 CATSLNRVSNQPQHF TGTGCCACCAGCCTTAACAGGGTTAGCAATCAGCCCCAGCATTTT
NA NA TRBJ1-4 TRBV3-1 CASSQGRYEKLFF TGTGCCAGCAGCCAGGGGAGATATGAAAAACTGTTTTTT
few NA TRBJ1-5 TRBV2 CASGNNQPQHF TGTGCCAGCGGAAACAATCAGCCCCAGCATTTT
many TRBD1 TRBJ1-1 TRBV5-1 CASSVTGTGFGAFF TGCGCCAGCAGCGTGACCGGGACAGGGTTTGGAGCTTTCTTT
NA TRBD2 TRBJ2-3 TRBV27 CASSLKVSSGDTQYF TGTGCCAGCAGTTTAAAGGTTTCTAGCGGGGATACGCAGTATTTT
many NA TRBJ1-1 TRBV7-9 CASLKGAGGTEAFF TGTGCCAGCTTAAAGGGCGCAGGCGGCACTGAAGCTTTCTTT
many TRBD1 TRBJ2-1 TRBV2 CASSGRGTGQPYNEQFF TGTGCCAGCAGTGGAAGAGGTACGGGACAGCCCTACAATGAGCAGTTCTTC
many NA TRBJ1-6 TRBV27 CASSTKNSNNSPLHF TGTGCCAGCAGTACGAAGAACAGCAATAATTCACCCCTCCACTTT
many NA TRBJ1-5 TRBV19 CASSILGVSNQPQHF TGTGCCAGTAGTATTTTGGGGGTAAGCAATCAGCCCCAGCATTTT
many NA TRBJ1-5 TRBV5-1 CASVEVGSHSNQPQHF TGCGCCAGCGTTGAAGTGGGTTCCCATAGCAATCAGCCCCAGCATTTT
NA NA TRBJ2-2 TRBV4-1 CASSQGSYTGELFF TGCGCCAGCAGCCAAGGGTCGTACACCGGGGAGCTGTTTTTT
many TRBD1 TRBJ2-3 TRBV19 CASSTRQGVDTQYF TGTGCCAGTAGTACCAGACAGGGGGTAGATACGCAGTATTTT
many NA TRBJ2-5 TRBV12-3/TRBV12-4 CASSPRVWETQYF TGTGCCAGCAGTCCCCGAGTTTGGGAGACCCAGTACTTC
many NA TRBJ2-5 TRBV7-8 CASSFSGEETQYF TGTGCCAGCAGCTTCTCGGGAGAAGAGACCCAGTACTTC
many TRBD2 TRBJ2-1 TRBV5-6 CASSLGSSGVRYNEQFF TGTGCCAGCAGCTTGGGGTCTAGCGGGGTCCGCTACAATGAGCAGTTCTTC
few TRBD2 TRBJ2-3 TRBV6-1 CASSGGLAGGSTDTQYF TGTGCCAGCAGTGGGGGACTAGCGGGAGGGAGCACAGATACGCAGTATTTT
many TRBD1 TRBJ2-3 TRBV7-3 CASSPGQGANTQYF TGTGCCAGCAGCCCAGGACAGGGAGCGAATACGCAGTATTTT
many NA TRBJ2-3 TRBV7-9 CASSLVADTQYF TGTGCCAGCAGCTTAGTTGCAGATACGCAGTATTTT
NA NA TRBJ1-1 TRBV19 CASSIGREDTEAFF TGTGCCAGTAGTATTGGCAGGGAGGACACTGAAGCTTTCTTT
many TRBD1 TRBJ2-2 TRBV5-1 CASSRGQANTGELFF TGCGCCAGCAGCAGAGGACAGGCGAACACCGGGGAGCTGTTTTTT
many TRBD1 TRBJ2-1 TRBV20-1 CSARPMGGTGGPYNEQFF TGCAGTGCTAGGCCCATGGGAGGGACAGGGGGACCCTACAATGAGCAGTTCTTC
many TRBD2 TRBJ2-2 TRBV6-2/TRBV6-3 CASRRGLDDSGELFF TGTGCCAGCAGAAGGGGACTAGACGACTCCGGGGAGCTGTTTTTT
few TRBD1 TRBJ2-7 TRBV5-1 CASSFDDRGPSYEQYF TGCGCCAGCAGCTTTGACGACAGGGGGCCATCCTACGAGCAGTACTTC
many TRBD2 TRBJ2-1 TRBV5-1 CASSLGLAGVSEQFF TGCGCCAGCAGCTTGGGACTAGCGGGAGTTAGTGAGCAGTTCTTC
many TRBD2 TRBJ2-3 TRBV12-3/TRBV12-4 CASSPRGLAGTDTQYF TGTGCCAGCAGTCCCCGTGGACTAGCGGGCACAGATACGCAGTATTTT
many TRBD1 TRBJ2-7 TRBV5-1 CASSPTGLESYEQYF TGCGCCAGCAGCCCGACAGGGTTGGAATCCTACGAGCAGTACTTC
many NA TRBJ2-2 TRBV29-1 CSVRGTANTGELFF TGCAGCGTAAGGGGCACCGCGAACACCGGGGAGCTGTTTTTT
many NA TRBJ1-2 TRBV6-2/TRBV6-3 CASSYTTNYGYTF TGTGCCAGCAGTTATACCACTAACTATGGCTACACCTTC